This entry describes one T cell receptor beta chain. Its antigen is currently unknown. The method was immunoSEQ multiplex PCR; TCRdb's version includes in-frame clones alone and lacks a portion of them. The sample has about 56,000 clones; 65% to 90% are singletons. The data were obtained in a study of T cell responses to AZD1222 COVID-19 vaccine. Study findings and constraints: The study sampled repertoires only after the peak T cell response. Among the donors, most were white British and more were female, and clonal diversity was possibly underestimated.

The J segment lost 5 bases and the V segment lost 4 bases, leaving 8 bases of the junction unmatched. The CDR3 totals 14 residues. Germline CDR1 is SGHRS and CDR2 is YFSETQ. Pooling of second doses given at about 4 or about 12 weeks was done. The V call is TRBV5-1, the J call TRBJ2-7, with TRBD1 matching 8 bases. The sequence came from an adult who received the AZD1222 COVID-19 vaccine. Here the sequenced sample was peripheral blood, taken 28 days after the second AZD1222 dose. The CDR3 region is CASSPDRAKNEQYF. In DNA form, the CDR3 reads TGCGCCAGCAGCCCGGACAGGGCTAAGAACGAGCAGTACTTC.